This TCR beta chain was sequenced during a study of blood T cell repertoires in COVID-19. Looking at the study overall: Sites across the United States, Italy and Spain contributed samples from acute and convalescent COVID-19. Sample material is recorded as cDNA or gDNA derived from T cells, B-cell-depleted T cells, or PBMCs.

After removal of 7 bases from V and 10 bases from J, the junction contained 11 bases not matched to a gene. CDR3 length: 15 residues. Germline CDR1 reads SNHLY; CDR2 reads FYNNEI. Assay used: immunoSEQ multiplex PCR; TCRdb lists only in-frame clones, some missing. The sample records roughly 50,000 clones, about 85% being singletons. The sequence was collected from a man aged 55 to 70 with acute or convalescent COVID-19. This chain joins TRBV2 and TRBJ1-4; 11 bases map to TRBD1. What was sequenced was peripheral blood. This CDR3 is CASIQGQGAHVKLFF. The CDR3 coding sequence is TGTGCCAGCATTCAAGGACAGGGGGCTCATGTAAAACTGTTTTTT. The entire variable domain, with the rest obtained from reference TRBV2 and TRBJ1-4, is as follows: EPEVTQTPSHQVTQMGQEVILRCVPISNHLYFYWYRQILGQKVEFLVSFYNNEISEKSEIFDDQFSVERPDGSNFTLKIRSTKLEDSAMYFCASIQGQGAHVKLFFGSGTQLSVL.